This TCR beta chain appears in the sequencing data of a study of T cell changes during pregnancy in multiple sclerosis. Generated by immunoSEQ multiplex PCR, the TCRdb table keeps only in-frame clones and is missing some. The data contain some 60,000 clones, 93% of them singletons. The sequence was collected from a female donor with multiple sclerosis, enrolled in a pregnancy study. The material was peripheral blood, obtained after pregnancy.

The CDR3 here is CASQSPGGTNYGYTF. The CDR3 DNA reads TGTGCCAGTCAATCTCCCGGGGGGACTAACTATGGCTACACCTTC. The chain links TRBV19 to TRBJ1-2; possible D gene TRBD1, 5 bases. Per the germline V gene, CDR1 is LNHDA and CDR2 is SQIVND (reference sequence). V was trimmed by 8 bases and J by 0 bases, leaving 16 bases between them. This CDR3 has 15 residues.